This T cell receptor beta chain was sequenced for a study of Graves' ophthalmopathy and Graves' hyperthyroidism. Ophthalmopathy was moderately-to-severely active, CAS at least 3, NOSPECS at least 4, lasting under 3 months. V lost 2 bases and J 5 bases, leaving 9 bases between the germline ends. In germline, CDR1 is MDHEN, CDR2 SYDVKM. CDR3 length equals 13 residues. RNA served as the template for amplifying TCR beta CDR3 regions. Following a first-round RT-PCR that used HTBI primers, a second-round multiplex PCR was carried out. TCRdb called the multiplex PCR reads again in MiXCR, with one record for every CDR3 protein. The repertoire consists of 350,000 or so distinct CDR3 sequences, with roughly 15% occurring once and the leading ten covering 9% to 15%. Ten or more counts support this clonotype.

The sample was peripheral blood. The TCR was taken from an adult man with Graves' ophthalmopathy. The genes are TRBV28 and TRBJ1-1, with D perhaps TRBD1 (5 bases). The DNA for the CDR3 is TGTGCCAGCAGTTTACAGGGAACTACTGAAGCTTTCTTT. Residues: CASSLQGTTEAFF.